The next 13 T cell receptor beta chains were all read from a single sample in a study of OX40 agonist ivuxolimab in advanced cancers. Clones were read by immunoSEQ multiplex PCR, and TCRdb kept only the in-frame ones, dropping some. The data show some 70,000 clones, 85% seen once. This specimen was CD4+ or CD8+ T cells sorted from blood, taken in a trial of the OX40 agonist ivuxolimab. The receptors come from an adult with an advanced solid tumor such as melanoma, head and neck, liver or kidney cancer.

The chain carries TRBV21-1 and TRBJ2-5. TRBV21-1 is a listed pseudogene. The CDR3 totals 10 residues. Here the CDR3 DNA reads TGTGCCAGCAGCAAAGGAACCCAGTACTTC. Protein sequence: CASSKGTQYF.

This chain uses TRBV30 with TRBJ1-4; D is ambiguous. Trimming stripped 4 bases from V and 3 bases from J, with 9 bases between. The CDR3 is 13 amino acids. Germline lookup yields CDR1 GTSNPN and CDR2 SVGIG (reference sequence). For the CDR3, the DNA is TGTGCCTGGAAGGTCGGGGCTAATGAAAAACTGTTTTTT. Its translation is CAWKVGANEKLFF.

This clone was detected once. This chain joins TRBV5-1 and TRBJ1-5; D may be TRBD1 (6 bases). Germline V lookup: CDR1 SGHRS, CDR2 YFSETQ. CDR3 length: 16 residues. Deletions cut 4 bases from V and 7 bases from J, with 21 bases between. CDR3 bases: TGCGCCAGCAGCAGGGGGGACGGACCCTCGGGGCAGCCCCAGCATTTT. Translated, it gives CASSRGDGPSGQPQHF.

The chain is built from TRBV1 and TRBJ2-3; the listed D gene, TRBD2, was not tested against the DNA. TRBV1 is listed as a pseudogene. This CDR3 spans 17 amino acids. CDR3 sequence: CTSSRLAGGPNTDTQYF. CDR3 nucleotide sequence: TGCACCAGCAGCCGACTAGCGGGAGGGCCGAACACAGATACGCAGTATTTT.

V gene TRBV6-5 combines with J gene TRBJ1-5, with D hard to call. CDR1 is MNHEY and CDR2 is SVGAGI in the germline V gene. The CDR3 consists of 13 residues. V was pared by 5 bases and J by 0 bases, with 5 bases between. As DNA, the CDR3 is TGTGCCAGCAGTGGTGTTAGCAATCAGCCCCAGCATTTT. This sequence encodes CASSGVSNQPQHF.

The chain uses TRBV4-3 and TRBJ2-3; D remains unclear. This CDR3 is built from 14 residues. The V gene's germline CDR1 is LGHNA and CDR2 YSLEER. V gave up 3 bases and J gave up 2 bases, with 9 bases separating them. The CDR3 DNA reads TGCGCCAGCAGCCAGGATCGACTCACAGATACGCAGTATTTT. Translation: CASSQDRLTDTQYF.

V gene TRBV28 combines with J gene TRBJ2-7; TRBD2 matches at 8 bases. The length of the CDR3 is 15 residues. V was clipped by 5 bases and J by 7 bases; unmatched bases: 13. CDR1 and CDR2 (germline): MDHEN, SYDVKM. Written as DNA, the CDR3 is TGTGCCAGCAGTCACGGGGGGGCGCAGGGGAAAGAGCAGTACTTC. Its translation: CASSHGGAQGKEQYF.

The gene calls are TRBV2 and TRBJ2-5; D is possibly TRBD2 (5 bases). The CDR3 spans 16 residues. Per germline, CDR1 SNHLY and CDR2 FYNNEI. The germline V and J ends were trimmed by 3 bases and 2 bases, with 16 bases remaining between them. The CDR3 sequence is CASSEEVWGTQETQYF. The DNA for the CDR3 is TGTGCCAGCAGTGAGGAGGTCTGGGGAACACAAGAGACCCAGTACTTC.

The V and J genes are TRBV7-9 and TRBJ1-3, with 8 bases identical to TRBD1. The trim removed 3 bases at V and 5 bases at J, leaving 3 bases unmatched. CDR1 SEHNR and CDR2 FQNEAQ come from the germline V gene (reference sequence). This CDR3 contains 14 residues. CDR3 in amino acids: CASSLTGDRNTIYF. The DNA of the CDR3 is TGTGCCAGCAGCTTGACAGGGGATCGAAACACCATATATTTT.

This rearrangement joins TRBV7-3 to TRBJ2-5; 14 positions match TRBD2. The junction had 6 bases not matched to a gene; V was cut back by 5 bases and J by 7 bases. The CDR3 sequence is 15 residues long. The germline gives CDR1 SGHTA, CDR2 FQGTGA. DNA of the CDR3: TGTGCCAGCAGCCAGGGACTAGCGGGAGTCGGGACCCAGTACTTC. This codes for CASSQGLAGVGTQYF.

This chain joins TRBV27 and TRBJ1-2; maybe TRBD1 (5 bases). CDR3 length: 15 residues. The V end was cut by 5 bases, the J end by 2 bases, with 15 bases between. CDR1 and CDR2 (germline): MNHEY, SMNVEV (reference sequence). CDR3 in DNA: TGTGCCAGCAGTGCGGGACCGAACCAAAACTATGGCTACACCTTC. This translates into CASSAGPNQNYGYTF.

The V call is TRBV6-1, the J call TRBJ2-2; D not resolved. This CDR3 has 14 amino acids. Germline CDR1 and CDR2: MNHNS and SASEGT. The ends were cut back, 2 bases at V and 9 bases at J, with 13 bases in the middle. CDR3 residues: CASSEPRPVRELFF. Here the CDR3 DNA reads TGTGCCAGCAGTGAACCCCGACCGGTGAGGGAGCTGTTTTTT.

This clone was observed a single time. J is TRBJ2-1 and V is TRBV5-1; 9 positions agree with TRBD2. Germline V gives CDR1 SGHRS, CDR2 YFSETQ. V was clipped by 4 bases and J by 2 bases; unmatched bases: 4. This CDR3 is 15 amino acids long. Here the CDR3 reads CASSVSGGTYNEQFF. For the CDR3, the DNA is TGCGCCAGCAGCGTAAGCGGGGGGACCTACAATGAGCAGTTCTTC.